The next 10 T cell receptor beta chains were all read from a single sample in a study of molecular identifiers for immune sequencing clone quantification (dated by TCRdb to the late 2010s). Libraries were made using PCR. The data were produced on an Illumina MiSeq. TCRdb redid the processing of the public reads, applying fastp at Q25 and MiXCR, and retained in-frame beta chains. Rows with a matching CDR3 protein are joined into one entry that keeps the most common DNA and genes. This sample holds about 39,000 distinct CDR3 sequences; roughly 20% were observed only once. Clones ranked in the top ten supply 5.5% to 7.5% of the sample. Material: naive CD8+ T cells from blood, with Jurkat cell RNA spiked in. The sample's cell subset or site label, decoded: FACS-sorted CD8+CD4-CCR7+CD45RA+ naive T cells. The receptor source for this set is a human donor in good health. Some libraries in this study had Jurkat cell RNA spiked in.

This clonotype was found many times. The V gene is TRBV9, the J gene TRBJ1-1, with TRBD1 identical over 7 bases. The CDR3 contains 16 residues. V was pared by 3 bases and J by 0 bases, with 8 bases of the junction left unmatched. The V gene's germline CDR1 is SGDLS and CDR2 YYNGEE. CDR3 sequence (DNA): TGTGCCAGCAGCGCCTACTCGACAGGGATGAACACTGAAGCTTTCTTT. The encoded protein is CASSAYSTGMNTEAFF.

Details on this clonotype: A read error is possible here, since a much larger clone lies one base away. This chain joins TRBV28 and TRBJ1-2; 8 bases match TRBD1. Germline CDR1 and CDR2: MDHEN and SYDVKM. The CDR3 totals 17 residues. J lost 1 base, V lost 6 bases, and 13 bases had no gene match. CDR3 nucleotide sequence: TGTGCCAGCAGCACTGCGGAGACAGGGGCAAATAACTATGGCTACACCTTC. It translates to CASSTAETGANNYGYTF.

This clonotype has ten or more counts. The chain links TRBV27 to TRBJ2-7; TRBD2 matches at 7 bases. The CDR3 sequence is 14 residues long. V lost 5 bases, J lost 5 bases, and 9 bases stayed unmatched. Germline CDR1 MNHEY, CDR2 SMNVEV (reference sequence). DNA of the CDR3: TGTGCCAGCAGTCGGGTCGCGGGAGTAGACGAGCAGTACTTC. Translation gives CASSRVAGVDEQYF.

In its sample, this clonotype was seen many times. The rearrangement joins TRBV28 to TRBJ2-4; D is unresolved. The CDR3 is 13 residues long. The germline V and J ends were trimmed by 1 base and 0 bases, with 1 base remaining between them. CDR1 and CDR2 (germline): MDHEN, SYDVKM. CDR3: CASSLLAKNIQYF. For the CDR3, the DNA is TGTGCCAGCAGTTTATTAGCCAAAAACATTCAGTACTTC.

The table lists this clonotype with many counts. The chain combines TRBV28 with TRBJ1-1; 8 bases match TRBD1. This CDR3 comprises 11 residues. CDR1 MDHEN and CDR2 SYDVKM come from the germline V gene. V was pared by 4 bases and J by 11 bases, with 3 bases of the junction left unmatched. The CDR3 DNA reads TGTGCCAGCAGTTCGACAGGGGACGCTTTCTTT. Its translation: CASSSTGDAFF.

CDR3 nucleotides: TGTGCCAGCAGTGACCGAAATGAGCAGTTCTTC. It is translated as CASSDRNEQFF. The rearrangement joins TRBV6-5 to TRBJ2-1; D not resolved. The V end was cut by 5 bases, the J end by 7 bases, with 6 bases between. This CDR3 spans 11 amino acids. Germline V gene sequence: CDR1 MNHEY, CDR2 SVGAGI.

The chain is built from TRBV27 and TRBJ2-5, with D possibly being TRBD1 (5 bases). There are 11 residues in the CDR3. Trimming removed 6 bases from V and 5 bases from J, with 7 bases in between. Germline loops: CDR1 MNHEY, CDR2 SMNVEV (reference sequence). The CDR3 reads CASRKGETQYF. In DNA form, the CDR3 reads TGTGCCAGCAGAAAGGGGGAGACCCAGTACTTC.

This clonotype appeared many times. The CDR3 nucleotides read TGTGCCAGCAGCTGGACTAGCGGGAGGGCCAGGTACAATGAGCAGTTCTTC. Encoded protein: CASSWTSGRARYNEQFF. The chain uses TRBV6-5 and TRBJ2-1; 15 bases line up with TRBD2. From germline, CDR1 is MNHEY and CDR2 SVGAGI. Unmatched junction bases numbered 7, after V lost 6 bases and J lost 4 bases. The CDR3 length is 17 residues.

This clonotype was recorded many times. This sequence joins TRBV12-3 or TRBV12-4 and TRBJ1-1; possible D gene TRBD1, 6 bases. The length of the CDR3 is 12 residues. Trimming removed 7 bases at V and 11 bases at J, with 17 bases between. The CDR3 DNA reads as TGTGCCAGCACAGACAGGCCCTCCGGGGCTTTCTTT. The encoded protein is CASTDRPSGAFF.

Details on this clonotype: A much larger clone lies a single base off, so this may be a read error. The chain joins TRBV7-2 to TRBJ2-3, with D possibly TRBD2 on 6 matching bases. Germline V gene sequence: CDR1 SGHTA, CDR2 FQGNSA. V lost 5 bases to trimming and J lost 2 bases, with 14 bases between them. There are 15 residues in the CDR3. DNA of the CDR3: TGTGCCAGCAGCCACTTAGCGGTCCCCACAGATACGCAGTATTTT. The encoded protein is CASSHLAVPTDTQYF.